The TCR beta chain under discussion was sequenced for a study of T-cell memory formation after mild COVID-19. With 6 bases clipped from V and 10 bases from J, the junction kept 11 bases outside the gene matches. The CDR3 runs to 16 residues. In TCRdb, the 5' RACE reads were re-called with MiXCR into one record per CDR3 protein. The sample contains 200,000 to 300,000 distinct CDR3 sequences, approximately 15% of which appear only once. Ten or more counts support this clonotype. V is TRBV12-3 or TRBV12-4 and J is TRBJ2-1; 14 bases are shared with TRBD2. Sequencing input: PBMCs or a T cell subset sorted from them (not recorded which). The clonotype comes from an adult woman who had mild COVID-19 (a few samples of this study predate the infection). Cell type and time point are not known. CDR3 sequence reads: CASSPPGLAGVLEQFF. Here the CDR3 DNA reads TGTGCCAGCAGCCCCCCGGGACTAGCGGGGGTGCTCGAGCAGTTCTTC.